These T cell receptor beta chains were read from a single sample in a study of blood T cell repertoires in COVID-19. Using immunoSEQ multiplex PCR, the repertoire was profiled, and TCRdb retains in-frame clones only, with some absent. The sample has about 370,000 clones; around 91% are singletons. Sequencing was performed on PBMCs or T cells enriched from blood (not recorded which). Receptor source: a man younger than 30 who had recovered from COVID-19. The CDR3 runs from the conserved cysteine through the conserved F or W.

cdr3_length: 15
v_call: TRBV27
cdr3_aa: CASSLSQGPGSPLHF

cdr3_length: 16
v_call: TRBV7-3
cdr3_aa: CASSLDLAGGVGEQFF

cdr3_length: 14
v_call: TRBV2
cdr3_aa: CASSGRQATGELFF

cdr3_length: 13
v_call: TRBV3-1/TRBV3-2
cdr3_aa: CASSLTANTEAFF

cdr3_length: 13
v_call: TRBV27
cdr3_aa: CASSYHRGSEQFF

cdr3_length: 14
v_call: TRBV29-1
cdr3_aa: CSVVGQGGVDTQYF

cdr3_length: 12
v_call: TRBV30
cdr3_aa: CAWSESLAETFF

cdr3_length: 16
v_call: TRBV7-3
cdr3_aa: CASSRDPRGTNTEAFF

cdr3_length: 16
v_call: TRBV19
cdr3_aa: CASSISGQSSYNEQFF

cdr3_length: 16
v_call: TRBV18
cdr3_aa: CASSPRQTRTGGEQYF

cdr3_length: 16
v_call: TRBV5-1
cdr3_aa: CASSFNPTGSGNTIYF

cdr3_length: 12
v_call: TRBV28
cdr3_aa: CASSPPRETQYF

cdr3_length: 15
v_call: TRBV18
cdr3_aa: CASSPKGGSNYGYTF

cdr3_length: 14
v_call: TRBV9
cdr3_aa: CASSVQGADQPQHF

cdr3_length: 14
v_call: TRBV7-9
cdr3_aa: CASSLGTEGEKLFF

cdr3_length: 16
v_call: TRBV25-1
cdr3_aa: CASSESPWTGSYEQYF

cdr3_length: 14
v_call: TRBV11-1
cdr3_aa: CASSLTGDNQPQHF

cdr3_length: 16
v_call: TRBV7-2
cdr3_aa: CASSFYLDRGNTEAFF

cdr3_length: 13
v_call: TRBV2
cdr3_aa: CASQMGGGNEQFF

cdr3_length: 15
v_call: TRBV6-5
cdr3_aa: CASTTPGQEDNEQFF

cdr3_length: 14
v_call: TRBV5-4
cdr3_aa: CASSLEGLSDTQYF

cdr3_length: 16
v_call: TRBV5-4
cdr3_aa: CASSLGQGTGTDTQYF

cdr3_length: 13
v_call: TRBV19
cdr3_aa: CASSIGGLHGYTF

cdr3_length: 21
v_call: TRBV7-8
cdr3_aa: CASSPSSPGTSGSRSTDTQYF

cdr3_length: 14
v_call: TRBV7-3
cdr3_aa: CASSRTSGTGEQYF

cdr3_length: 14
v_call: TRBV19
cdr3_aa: CASSIPGQSDEQYF

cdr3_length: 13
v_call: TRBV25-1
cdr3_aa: CASRAGTGYEQYF

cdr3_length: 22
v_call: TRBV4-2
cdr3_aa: CASSQETVPSTPPSKNTGELFF

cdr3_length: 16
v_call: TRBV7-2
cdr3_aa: CASSLALGRSSYEQYF

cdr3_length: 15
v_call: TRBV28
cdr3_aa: CASNAPARGGTEAFF

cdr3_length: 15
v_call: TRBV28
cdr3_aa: CASIRLAGLLGEQFF

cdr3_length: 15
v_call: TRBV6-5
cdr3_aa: CASRSGQGAFQGYTF

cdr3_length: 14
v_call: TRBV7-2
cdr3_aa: CASSLGSVNTEAFF

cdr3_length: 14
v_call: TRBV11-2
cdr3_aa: CAITGGAVAGELFF

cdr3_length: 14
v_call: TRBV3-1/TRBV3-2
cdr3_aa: CASSRTGINQPQHF

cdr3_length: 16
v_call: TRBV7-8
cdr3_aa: CASSHTGTPGWETQYF

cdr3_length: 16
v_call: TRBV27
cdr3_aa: CASSSLAGGYTDTQYF

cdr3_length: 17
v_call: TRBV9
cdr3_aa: CASSVGLAGGYLETQYF

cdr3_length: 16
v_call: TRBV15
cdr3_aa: CATSRDLGGVTYEQYF

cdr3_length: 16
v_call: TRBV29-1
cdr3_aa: CSVRTKDRGGKIKQYF

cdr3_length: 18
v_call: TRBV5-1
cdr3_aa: CASSRGQGLGSVNTEAFF

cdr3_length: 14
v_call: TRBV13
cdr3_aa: CASSLGSVNQPQHF

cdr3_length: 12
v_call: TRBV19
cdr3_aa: CASRDPARGYTF

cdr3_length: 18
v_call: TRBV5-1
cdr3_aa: CASSGRTAPVQIQETQYF

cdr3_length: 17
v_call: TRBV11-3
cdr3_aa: CASSFVGGTANTGELFF

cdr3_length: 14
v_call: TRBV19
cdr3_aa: CASHPVDGANVLTF

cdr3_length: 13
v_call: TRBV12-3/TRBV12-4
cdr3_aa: CASSLRQGIEQYF